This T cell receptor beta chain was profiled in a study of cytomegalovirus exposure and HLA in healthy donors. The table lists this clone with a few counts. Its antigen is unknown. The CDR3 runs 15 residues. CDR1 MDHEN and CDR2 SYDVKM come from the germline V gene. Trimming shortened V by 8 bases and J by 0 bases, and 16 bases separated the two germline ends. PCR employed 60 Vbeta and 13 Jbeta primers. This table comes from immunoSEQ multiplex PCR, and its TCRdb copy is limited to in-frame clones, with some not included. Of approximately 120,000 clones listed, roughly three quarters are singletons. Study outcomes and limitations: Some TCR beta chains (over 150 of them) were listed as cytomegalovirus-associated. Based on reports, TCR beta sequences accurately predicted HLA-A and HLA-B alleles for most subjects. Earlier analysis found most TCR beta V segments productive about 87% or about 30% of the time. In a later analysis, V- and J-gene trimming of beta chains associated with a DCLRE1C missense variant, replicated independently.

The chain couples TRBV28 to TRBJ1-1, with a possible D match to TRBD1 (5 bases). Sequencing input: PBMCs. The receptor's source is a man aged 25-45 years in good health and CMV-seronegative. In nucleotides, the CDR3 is TGTGCCAGCGGAGCAGTAGAGACAGTGAACACTGAAGCTTTCTTT. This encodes CASGAVETVNTEAFF.